The table lists the clone carrying this T cell receptor beta chain with a few counts. Method: immunoSEQ multiplex PCR; TCRdb's copy keeps in-frame clones and lacks some. The sample includes 130,000 or so clones, 94% of them seen just once. This entry is derived from a study of T cell responses to AZD1222 COVID-19 vaccine. Losses at the gene ends were 4 bases for V and 0 bases for J; bases not matched to a gene: 6. The CDR3 runs 16 residues. The germline V gene has CDR1 MNHNY and CDR2 SVGAGI (reference sequence). The chain links TRBV6-6 to TRBJ2-7; 10 nucleotides line up with TRBD2. The receptor was derived from an adult in good health. The material was peripheral blood, obtained on day 0 of AZD1222 vaccination. The CDR3 region has the DNA TGTGCCAGCAGTTGGGGCACTAGCGGGATCTCCTACGAGCAGTACTTC. The encoded protein is CASSWGTSGISYEQYF.